The 28 T cell receptor beta chains below come from one sample, sequenced in a study of shared clonotypes between healthy human individuals. Assay used: immunoSEQ multiplex PCR; TCRdb lists only in-frame clones, some missing. The repertoire consists of approximately 240,000 clones, with over 60% occurring once and the leading ten covering approximately 12%. What was sequenced was memory CD4+ T cells sorted from blood. Sample subset: CD45RA-negative fraction. These receptors originate from a man aged 25-45 years in good health.

The V gene is TRBV7-2, the J gene TRBJ1-2; no clear D. The V gene's germline CDR1 is SGHTA and CDR2 FQGNSA. The length of the CDR3 is 13 residues. Deletions cut 6 bases from V and 12 bases from J, with 20 bases between. CDR3 nucleotide sequence: TGTGCCAGCAGTAAAACACCTGGGGTTGACCACACCTTC. Its protein product is CASSKTPGVDHTF.

This clone occurred a few times. The chain has TRBV5-4 and TRBJ2-5, with no clear D. V was pared by 2 bases and J by 2 bases, with 4 bases between. The CDR3 sequence is 12 residues long. Germline CDR1 reads SGHNT; CDR2 reads YYREEE (reference sequence). The CDR3 DNA reads TGTGCCAGCAGCTTCCCTCAAGAGACCCAGTACTTC. This sequence encodes CASSFPQETQYF.

The rearrangement links TRBV7-3 to TRBJ1-1; D may be TRBD1 (5 bases). V was trimmed by 0 bases and J by 3 bases, leaving 8 bases between them. The CDR3 runs to 14 residues. Germline assignment: CDR1 SGHTA and CDR2 FQGTGA. The CDR3 protein is CASSLTGGYTEAFF. CDR3 nucleotide sequence: TGTGCCAGCAGCTTAACCGGGGGGTACACTGAAGCTTTCTTT.

The rearrangement joins TRBV19 to TRBJ2-7, with D maybe TRBD1 (7 bases). V shed 4 bases and J shed 6 bases, with 13 bases lying between them. The CDR3 totals 13 residues. From germline, CDR1 is LNHDA and CDR2 SQIVND (reference sequence). The CDR3 DNA sequence: TGTGCCAGTAGTACCAACAGGGGAGGCGAGCAGTACTTC. This gives the protein CASSTNRGGEQYF.

The V call is TRBV28, the J call TRBJ2-1; no firm D call. The CDR3 is made up of 13 amino acids. Germline loops: CDR1 MDHEN, CDR2 SYDVKM. The V gene lost 7 bases and the J gene lost 4 bases, with 11 bases spanning the gap. CDR3 nucleotide sequence: TGTGCCAGCACCTCCCTGCAGTACAATGAGCAGTTCTTC. This encodes CASTSLQYNEQFF.

In its sample, this clone was seen a few times. This chain links TRBV2 with TRBJ2-3; 12 bases map to TRBD2. Germline trimming cut 6 bases from V and 2 bases from J; bases unmatched to any gene: 15. CDR3 length equals 19 residues. Per the germline V gene, CDR1 is SNHLY and CDR2 is FYNNEI. The CDR3: CASRASGRALLTFTDTQYF. DNA of the CDR3: TGTGCCAGCAGAGCTAGCGGGAGGGCCCTTCTCACGTTCACAGATACGCAGTATTTT.

This clone was detected a few times. The V call is TRBV11-3, the J call TRBJ2-5; 13 bases match TRBD2. J lost 2 bases, V lost 5 bases, and 2 bases had no gene match. CDR3 size: 15 residues. Germline CDR1 SGHNT, CDR2 YENEEA. The CDR3 coding sequence is TGTGCCAGCAGCCAGGGACTAGCGGGACAAGAGACCCAGTACTTC. It encodes CASSQGLAGQETQYF.

Comment on this clone: The same CDR3 can be traced to other DNA sequences in this sample. This chain uses TRBV5-1 with TRBJ2-7; 14 bases match TRBD2. V lost 5 bases to trimming and J lost 4 bases; unmatched junction nucleotides: 5. The CDR3 totals 15 residues. CDR1 is SGHRS, CDR2 YFSETQ, per germline. CDR3 loop: CASRAGTSGSYEQYF. The CDR3 bases are TGCGCCAGCAGAGCGGGGACTAGCGGGAGTTACGAGCAGTACTTC.

This clone was observed a few times. The genes are TRBV19 and TRBJ1-5; D uncertain. Germline loops: CDR1 LNHDA, CDR2 SQIVND (reference sequence). The CDR3 has 13 amino acids. V lost 5 bases, J lost 6 bases, and 11 bases lay in between. CDR3 nucleotides: TGTGCCAGTAGTTCTCAAAATCCTCAGCCCCAGCATTTT. It is translated as CASSSQNPQPQHF.

The rearrangement uses TRBV5-8 and TRBJ2-1, with 11 positions matching TRBD2. Trimming removed 0 bases from V and 0 bases from J; junction bases left unmatched: 2. CDR3 size: 17 residues. The germline V gene has CDR1 SGHTS and CDR2 YDEGEE. CDR3: CASSLGLAGPSYNEQFF. CDR3 in DNA: TGTGCCAGCAGCTTGGGACTAGCGGGACCCTCCTACAATGAGCAGTTCTTC.

The rearrangement uses TRBV9 and TRBJ2-3; TRBD1 aligns across 7 bases. Germline V gene data show CDR1 as SGDLS and CDR2 as YYNGEE. Trimming cost V 0 bases and J 4 bases; bases outside gene matches: 5. The CDR3 has 15 amino acids. CDR3 sequence: CASSVEAQGADTQYF. For the CDR3, the DNA is TGTGCCAGCAGCGTAGAAGCCCAGGGGGCAGATACGCAGTATTTT.

This clone came up a few times. This chain links TRBV4-2 with TRBJ2-3; D is unresolved. Germline V gene sequence: CDR1 LGHNA, CDR2 YNFKEQ. V lost 5 bases and J lost 2, with 14 bases in between. CDR3 size: 15 residues. CDR3 protein: CASSTRPGPTDTQYF. The CDR3 DNA reads TGTGCCAGCAGCACAAGGCCCGGCCCCACAGATACGCAGTATTTT.

The rearrangement joins TRBV5-1 to TRBJ2-7, with TRBD2 matching over 9 bases. V was clipped by 0 bases and J by 7 bases; unmatched bases: 11. The germline CDR1 and CDR2 sequences are SGHRS and YFSETQ. The CDR3 has 16 residues. The CDR3 is CASSLELAGVVGEQYF. In DNA form, the CDR3 reads TGCGCCAGCAGCTTGGAGTTAGCGGGAGTGGTGGGTGAGCAGTACTTC.

This clone was detected only a few times. The V call is TRBV7-9, the J call TRBJ1-4; weak D call: TRBD1 (6 bases). Germline-derived CDR1 and CDR2 are SEHNR and FQNEAQ (reference sequence). The germline V and J ends were trimmed by 1 base and 0 bases, with 6 bases remaining between them. This CDR3 region has 15 residues. DNA of the CDR3: TGTGCCAGCAGCTTAGAGGGGGCAACTAATGAAAAACTGTTTTTT. It specifies CASSLEGATNEKLFF.

This chain uses TRBV4-3 with TRBJ2-7; D is undetermined. V was cut by 1 base and J by 3 bases, with 16 bases left in between. CDR1 LGHNA and CDR2 YSLEER come from the germline V gene. The CDR3 covers 16 residues. The CDR3 protein is CASSQGLAQTVYEQYF. For the CDR3, the DNA is TGCGCCAGCAGCCAAGGTTTAGCCCAGACCGTCTACGAGCAGTACTTC.

This sequence joins TRBV7-3 and TRBJ1-1; D is possibly TRBD1 (5 bases). Trimming stripped 5 bases from V and 0 bases from J, with 13 bases between. CDR1 is SGHTA, CDR2 FQGTGA, per germline. This CDR3 spans 15 amino acids. Here the CDR3 DNA reads TGTGCCAGCAGCCCACAAGGGGCCATGAACACTGAAGCTTTCTTT. Its protein product is CASSPQGAMNTEAFF.

This clone was counted many times. This chain links TRBV14 with TRBJ2-1; the D is unclear. V was pared by 4 bases and J by 8 bases, with 12 bases between. The germline gives CDR1 SGHDN, CDR2 FVKESK. The CDR3 is made up of 13 amino acids. For the CDR3, the DNA is TGTGCCAGCAGCCCCCCCCGGGCGTATGAGCAGTTCTTC. Protein sequence: CASSPPRAYEQFF.

V usage is TRBV28 and J usage is TRBJ2-6; D unclear. The CDR3 runs to 15 residues. Germline lookup yields CDR1 MDHEN and CDR2 SYDVKM. Trimming left V 6 bases short and J 0 bases short, with 9 bases between. The CDR3 nucleotides are TGTGCCAGCAGCCCAGGTAGCTCTGGGGCCAACGTCCTGACTTTC. Protein product: CASSPGSSGANVLTF.

This clone was seen a single time. This rearrangement joins TRBV4-2 to TRBJ2-7; 10 positions match TRBD1. The V gene end was trimmed by 4 bases and the J gene end by 2 bases; junction bases not matched to a gene: 5. Germline V gene lookup returns CDR1 LGHNA and CDR2 YNFKEQ. The CDR3 length is 15 residues. The chain's CDR3 is CASSPDGQGAYEQYF. The CDR3, as DNA: TGTGCCAGCAGCCCAGACGGACAGGGGGCCTACGAGCAGTACTTC.

V is TRBV18 and J is TRBJ1-5; tentatively, D is TRBD1 (5 bases). The V gene's germline CDR1 is KGHSH and CDR2 LQKENI. V lost 3 bases, J lost 8 bases, and 26 bases lay in between. This CDR3 spans 18 amino acids. The CDR3 loop is CASSPTGDLGSSAEPQHF. CDR3 nucleotide sequence: TGTGCCAGCTCACCCACCGGGGACCTCGGGTCATCTGCCGAGCCCCAGCATTTT.

This chain links TRBV7-8 with TRBJ2-7, with unresolved D. The V gene's germline CDR1 is SGHVS and CDR2 FQNEAQ. This CDR3 region has 12 residues. V shed 2 bases and J shed 7 bases, with 9 bases lying between them. This chain's CDR3 is CASSLNIGEQYF. The DNA of the CDR3 is TGTGCCAGCAGCTTAAATATTGGGGAGCAGTACTTC.

The V call is TRBV23-1, the J call TRBJ1-2, with TRBD1 as a possible D gene (5 bases). TRBV23-1 is labeled an ORF, and its function is uncertain. The V and J ends lost 10 bases and 3 bases respectively, with 21 bases between them. This CDR3 region has 15 residues. The CDR3, as DNA: TGCGCCAATCGCGGGGCATCAACGGGGGACTATGGCTACACCTTC. Translating gives CANRGASTGDYGYTF.

This chain connects TRBV29-1 to TRBJ2-5; D gene uncertain. The CDR3 has 13 residues. The V end was cut by 2 bases, the J end by 5 bases, with 12 bases between. Germline V lookup: CDR1 SQVTM, CDR2 ANQGSEA. The CDR3 DNA is TGCAGCGTTGAAAGGACGTCGATGGAGACCCAGTACTTC. Protein product: CSVERTSMETQYF.

This clone was recorded once. The chain carries TRBV28 and TRBJ2-7, with D unclear. V was trimmed by 3 bases and J by 2 bases, leaving 8 bases between them. Germline lookup yields CDR1 MDHEN and CDR2 SYDVKM. This CDR3 has 13 residues. In DNA, the CDR3 is TGTGCCAGCAGTTTCCCGCTAACCTACGAGCAGTACTTC. Protein sequence: CASSFPLTYEQYF.

The chain uses TRBV10-3 and TRBJ2-7; D possibly corresponds to TRBD2 (7 bases). Looked up from germline, CDR1 is ENHRY and CDR2 is SYGVKD. There are 14 residues in the CDR3. V lost 4 bases and J lost 0, with 10 bases in between. CDR3: CAISGGGLSYEQYF. The CDR3 DNA sequence: TGTGCCATCAGTGGCGGGGGCCTCTCCTACGAGCAGTACTTC.

This clone was counted between two and nine times. The V gene is TRBV2, the J gene TRBJ2-5; 7 nucleotides agree with TRBD1. Germline lookup yields CDR1 SNHLY and CDR2 FYNNEI. With V trimmed by 3 bases and J by 2 bases, 6 bases remained unmatched. The CDR3 extends over 15 amino acids. The CDR3 sequence is CASSDVGTVQETQYF. The CDR3 DNA reads as TGTGCCAGCAGTGATGTAGGGACAGTACAAGAGACCCAGTACTTC.

V is TRBV10-1 and J is TRBJ2-3; the match to TRBD2 covers 7 bases. The V gene's germline CDR1 is WNHNN and CDR2 SYGVQD (reference sequence). The CDR3 covers 16 residues. The junction had 17 bases not matched to a gene; V was cut back by 6 bases and J by 8 bases. CDR3 sequence (DNA): TGCGCCAGCAGGGCCCTTCGTGGCGGGAGCTCCGGTACGCAGTATTTT. It encodes CASRALRGGSSGTQYF.

Only a few counts were recorded for this clone. The same CDR3 can be traced to other DNA sequences in this sample. V gene TRBV9 combines with J gene TRBJ2-1; D gene unclear. Germline V CDR1 and CDR2: SGDLS, YYNGEE. With 0 bases removed from V and 4 bases from J, the gap between germline ends came to 5 bases. The CDR3 contains 13 residues. CDR3 nucleotides: TGTGCCAGCAGCGTAGCGGGTTACAATGAGCAGTTCTTC. Translating gives CASSVAGYNEQFF.